These 30 T cell receptor beta chains were all obtained from the same sample, sequenced in a study of T cell responses to AZD1222 COVID-19 vaccine. TCRdb's copy holds only in-frame clones and misses some; the assay was immunoSEQ multiplex PCR. The sample records around 140,000 clones, approximately 90% being singletons. The sequencing used peripheral blood, collected 28 days after the second AZD1222 dose. The source is an adult who received the AZD1222 COVID-19 vaccine.

The chain is built from TRBV18 and TRBJ2-1, with D unresolved. This CDR3 has 13 amino acids. V was pared by 5 bases and J by 0 bases, with 5 bases between. CDR1 and CDR2 from the germline V gene are KGHSH and LQKENI. The CDR3, as DNA: TGTGCCAGCTCAGAGAGCTCCTACAATGAGCAGTTCTTC. It specifies CASSESSYNEQFF.

V usage is TRBV4-1 and J usage is TRBJ1-3; D call uncertain. Trimming removed 0 bases at V and 1 base at J, with 13 bases between. In germline, CDR1 is MGHRA, CDR2 YSYEKL. The CDR3 totals 17 residues. The CDR3 DNA reads TGCGCCAGCAGCCAAGATCGTCCAGGTTCATCTGGAAACACCATATATTTT. Amino acids: CASSQDRPGSSGNTIYF.

In the case of this clone: This is likely a read error, given that the CDR3 carries no conserved phenylalanine or tryptophan at its end. The rearrangement uses TRBV24-1 and TRBJ1-2; D gene ambiguous. The CDR3 totals 12 residues. CDR1 and CDR2 (germline): KGHDR, SFDVKD. V lost 3 bases to trimming and J lost 9 bases, with 10 bases between them. The CDR3: CATSDNKDSYTL. The CDR3, as DNA: TGTGCCACCAGTGATAACAAGGATAGCTACACCCTC.

This clone was observed once. This chain connects TRBV2 to TRBJ2-2, with 9 bases matching TRBD2. The V gene's germline CDR1 is SNHLY and CDR2 FYNNEI. There are 17 residues in the CDR3. V trimming: 3 bases; J trimming: 6 bases; junction bases outside the gene matches: 11. Written as DNA, the CDR3 is TGTGCCAGCAGTGATGCATCGTTTAGCGGGAGTCCCGGGGAGCTGTTTTTT. The encoded protein is CASSDASFSGSPGELFF.

This clone was detected only a few times. V and J are TRBV19 and TRBJ2-1, with D perhaps TRBD1 (6 bases). V lost 2 bases and J 10 bases, leaving 12 bases between the germline ends. The CDR3 contains 13 residues. Germline CDR1 reads LNHDA; CDR2 reads SQIVND (reference sequence). CDR3: CASSIQGSWEQFF. For the CDR3, the DNA is TGTGCCAGTAGTATACAGGGGTCATGGGAGCAGTTCTTC.

This clone was detected once. V gene TRBV19 combines with J gene TRBJ1-1; 7 bases align to TRBD1. The CDR3 spans 14 residues. CDR1 is LNHDA, CDR2 SQIVND, per germline (reference sequence). J lost 1 base, V lost 4 bases, and 3 bases had no gene match. In nucleotides, the CDR3 is TGTGCCAGTAGTAAAAACAGGGGGAACACTGAAGCTTTCTTT. Translating it yields CASSKNRGNTEAFF.

This clone has just one count. This chain connects TRBV7-8 to TRBJ1-1; D may be TRBD1 (6 bases). This CDR3 spans 14 amino acids. CDR1 and CDR2 from the germline V gene are SGHVS and FQNEAQ. The germline V and J ends were trimmed by 5 bases and 8 bases, with 18 bases remaining between them. The chain's CDR3 is CASSAPGRGREAFF. CDR3 bases: TGTGCCAGCAGCGCCCCCGGCAGGGGAAGGGAAGCTTTCTTT.

This sequence joins TRBV19 and TRBJ2-3, with a weak D call TRBD1 (7 bases). The CDR3 covers 17 residues. Germline V gene lookup returns CDR1 LNHDA and CDR2 SQIVND (reference sequence). V lost 6 bases and J 0 bases, leaving 19 bases between the germline ends. CDR3 DNA: TGTGCCAGTAGGTCTGGAGGGGGCATGAGGAGCACAGATACGCAGTATTTT. Its protein is CASRSGGGMRSTDTQYF. The whole variable domain, remainder taken from reference TRBV19 and TRBJ2-3, is DGGITQSPKYLFRKEGQNVTLSCEQNLNHDAMYWYRQDPGQGLRLIYYSQIVNDFQKGDIAEGYSVSREKKESFPLTVTSAQKNPTAFYLCASRSGGGMRSTDTQYFGPGTRLTVL.

The J gene is TRBJ1-1, the V gene TRBV25-1, with 7 bases identical to TRBD1. CDR1 is MGHDK, CDR2 SYGVNS, per germline. This CDR3 is built from 14 residues. V lost 1 base to trimming and J lost 6 bases; unmatched junction nucleotides: 5. Written as DNA, the CDR3 is TGTGCCAGCAGTGAATTGGGGCAGGGGGCTGAAGCTTTCTTT. This sequence encodes CASSELGQGAEAFF.

CDR3 sequence: CASSVPGQGSGNTIYF. CDR3 sequence (DNA): TGTGCCAGCAGTGTTCCGGGACAGGGATCTGGAAACACCATATATTTT. The chain couples TRBV2 to TRBJ1-3; 9 bases line up with TRBD1. Germline V lookup: CDR1 SNHLY, CDR2 FYNNEI. CDR3 length equals 16 residues. The J segment lost 1 base and the V segment lost 4 bases, leaving 5 bases of the junction unmatched.

This clone came up once. This chain connects TRBV2 to TRBJ1-1, with D hard to call. This CDR3 has 11 amino acids. V was pared by 7 bases and J by 1 base, with 4 bases between. Germline CDR1 SNHLY, CDR2 FYNNEI. The CDR3 DNA follows: TGTGCCAGCATCAGGAACACTGAAGCTTTCTTT. Protein product: CASIRNTEAFF.

The table lists this clone with a few counts. This sample includes further DNA sequences coding for the same CDR3. The chain employs TRBV12-3 or TRBV12-4 and TRBJ2-2, with unresolved D. CDR3 length equals 12 residues. Trimming removed 6 bases at V and 6 bases at J, with 8 bases between. DNA for the CDR3: TGTGCCAGCAGCTTGTGGGCCGGGGAGCTGTTTTTT. It translates to CASSLWAGELFF.

The chain joins TRBV4-2 to TRBJ2-2, with 8 bases lining up with TRBD1. Trimming at V came to 0 bases and at J to 1 base, leaving 4 bases not matched to a gene. Germline values: CDR1 LGHNA, CDR2 YNFKEQ. The CDR3 consists of 17 residues. For the CDR3, the DNA is TGTGCCAGCAGCCAAGACCCCACAGGGGGGAACACCGGGGAGCTGTTTTTT. Its translation: CASSQDPTGGNTGELFF.

This chain connects TRBV7-9 to TRBJ1-2; the match to TRBD1 covers 9 bases. The CDR3 consists of 15 residues. Trimming took 5 bases from V and 5 from J; bases not matched to a gene: 9. The germline V gene has CDR1 SEHNR and CDR2 FQNEAQ (reference sequence). The CDR3 is CASSLRDRDGYGYTF. CDR3 bases: TGTGCCAGCAGCCTCCGGGACAGGGATGGGTATGGCTACACCTTC.

J is TRBJ1-4 and V is TRBV7-2; possible D gene TRBD1, 5 bases. The CDR3 is 15 residues long. Germline-derived CDR1 and CDR2 are SGHTA and FQGNSA. The V end was cut by 5 bases, the J end by 8 bases, with 18 bases between. Here the CDR3 DNA reads TGTGCCAGCAGCCCCTCTCCAGGCGGGGGAGAAAAACTGTTTTTT. Translated: CASSPSPGGGEKLFF.

The rearrangement joins TRBV7-2 to TRBJ2-5; D is unresolved. V lost 8 bases, J lost 4 bases, and 5 bases lay in between. CDR3 length equals 10 residues. Germline V gene data show CDR1 as SGHTA and CDR2 as FQGNSA. The CDR3 nucleotides are TGTGCCAGCGGCTCAGAGACCCAGTACTTC. This codes for CASGSETQYF. The full variable domain, its missing parts supplied by reference TRBV7-2 and TRBJ2-5, is GAGVSQSPSNKVTEKGKDVELRCDPISGHTALYWYRQSLGQGLEFLIYFQGNSAPDKSGLPSDRFSAERTGGSVSTLTIQRTQQEDSAVYLCASGSETQYFGPGTRLLVL.

This chain joins TRBV29-1 and TRBJ1-1; maybe TRBD1 (5 bases). The CDR3 has 14 amino acids. V was trimmed by 7 bases and J by 1 base, leaving 16 bases between them. Germline V lookup: CDR1 SQVTM, CDR2 ANQGSEA. CDR3 in DNA: TGCAGCGCCCCCGGGACCGCTTCGAACACTGAAGCTTTCTTT. Its protein is CSAPGTASNTEAFF.

CDR3 DNA: TGTGCCAGCAGCCATAACCACCCCCCCGGCGGGAGATACGAGCAGTACTTC. Its protein is CASSHNHPPGGRYEQYF. The chain combines TRBV3-1 (or the pseudogene TRBV3-2) with TRBJ2-7; 7 bases are shared with TRBD2. The CDR3 sequence is 17 residues long. Germline assignment: CDR1 LGHDT and CDR2 YNNKEL (reference sequence). Trimming removed 3 bases from V and 4 bases from J; junction bases left unmatched: 15.

The rearrangement uses TRBV7-6 and TRBJ2-2; 16 bases fit TRBD2. The V and J ends lost 0 bases and 3 bases, in that order; junction bases with no gene match: 4. CDR1 is SGHVS and CDR2 is FNYEAQ in the germline V gene. The CDR3 totals 19 residues. Here the CDR3 reads CASSLAGLAGGPDTGELFF. CDR3 sequence (DNA): TGTGCCAGCAGCTTAGCGGGACTAGCGGGAGGGCCAGACACCGGGGAGCTGTTTTTT.

The chain has TRBV5-1 and TRBJ2-1, with TRBD2 as a possible D gene (6 bases). CDR1 is SGHRS, CDR2 YFSETQ, per germline. V was clipped by 0 bases and J by 3 bases, with 22 bases between them. The CDR3 covers 19 residues. CDR3 coding DNA: TGCGCCAGCAGCTTGGCGGCGGGGAATCTTCGGTACGGCTACAATGAGCAGTTCTTC. As protein: CASSLAAGNLRYGYNEQFF.

The V call is TRBV6-5, the J call TRBJ2-3, with TRBD2 identical over 10 bases. Germline lookup yields CDR1 MNHEY and CDR2 SVGAGI. This CDR3 is built from 15 residues. Trimming took 6 bases from V and 0 from J; bases not matched to a gene: 3. DNA for the CDR3: TGTGCCAGCAGAATGACTAGCGGGAGCACAGATACGCAGTATTTT. It encodes CASRMTSGSTDTQYF.

The J gene is TRBJ1-2, the V gene TRBV7-2; D is ambiguous. V was pared by 1 base and J by 7 bases, with 1 base between. Germline V lookup: CDR1 SGHTA, CDR2 FQGNSA. The CDR3 is made up of 10 amino acids. The CDR3 protein is CASSLGGYTF. In DNA form, the CDR3 reads TGTGCCAGCAGCTTAGGTGGCTACACCTTC. The variable domain in full, completed from reference TRBV7-2 and TRBJ1-2, reads GAGVSQSPSNKVTEKGKDVELRCDPISGHTALYWYRQSLGQGLEFLIYFQGNSAPDKSGLPSDRFSAERTGGSVSTLTIQRTQQEDSAVYLCASSLGGYTFGSGTRLTVV.

This chain joins TRBV11-1 and TRBJ2-1, with 12 bases aligning to TRBD2. With V trimmed by 3 bases and J by 6 bases, 6 bases remained unmatched. CDR1 is SGHAT, CDR2 FQDESV, per germline (reference sequence). This CDR3 has 16 amino acids. CDR3 residues: CASSFGPGLAGNEQFF. DNA of the CDR3: TGTGCCAGCAGCTTTGGTCCGGGACTAGCGGGCAATGAGCAGTTCTTC.

The chain is built from TRBV30 and TRBJ1-4, with unresolved D. The CDR3 spans 10 residues. Germline V gene lookup returns CDR1 GTSNPN and CDR2 SVGIG (reference sequence). Trimming pared 2 bases from V and 8 bases from J, leaving 3 bases between. This chain's CDR3 is CAWSKEKLFF. In DNA form, the CDR3 reads TGTGCCTGGAGTAAGGAAAAACTGTTTTTT.

This clone was detected only once. This chain connects TRBV2 to TRBJ1-3, with a possible D match to TRBD1 (5 bases). CDR3 length equals 15 residues. Germline V gene sequence: CDR1 SNHLY, CDR2 FYNNEI. V lost 6 bases to trimming and J lost 0 bases, with 12 bases between them. Here the CDR3 reads CASRTEGSSGNTIYF. The CDR3 coding sequence is TGTGCCAGCAGGACGGAGGGGAGCTCTGGAAACACCATATATTTT.

This chain connects TRBV27 to TRBJ1-3; TRBD1 is a possible D gene (6 bases). The germline V and J ends were trimmed by 0 bases and 2 bases, with 8 bases remaining between them. This CDR3 contains 15 residues. Germline V gene lookup returns CDR1 MNHEY and CDR2 SMNVEV (reference sequence). The CDR3 DNA reads TGTGCCAGCAGTTTATCCCAGGGGACTGGAAACACCATATATTTT. It encodes CASSLSQGTGNTIYF.

With regard to this clone: Other nucleotide sequences from this sample produce the same CDR3. The chain combines TRBV5-1 with TRBJ1-2, with 11 bases fitting TRBD1. The V and J ends lost 2 bases and 6 bases, in that order; junction bases with no gene match: 3. The CDR3 totals 14 residues. Germline CDR1 reads SGHRS; CDR2 reads YFSETQ. The CDR3 DNA reads as TGCGCCAGCAGCTTAGGGGACAGGGGGAATGGCTACACCTTC. This codes for CASSLGDRGNGYTF.

The J gene is TRBJ1-4, the V gene TRBV20-1; 7 nucleotides match TRBD1. Germline-derived CDR1 and CDR2 are DFQATT and SNEGSKA (reference sequence). The CDR3 covers 13 residues. J gave up 8 bases and V 3 bases, and 6 bases lay outside the gene matches. CDR3 region: CSASWQGDEKLFF. The CDR3 DNA reads TGCAGTGCTAGTTGGCAGGGGGACGAAAAACTGTTTTTT.

The chain recombines TRBV3-1 (or the pseudogene TRBV3-2) with TRBJ2-1; 10 bases are shared with TRBD2. Germline V gives CDR1 LGHDT, CDR2 YNNKEL (reference sequence). Trimming took 7 bases from V and 10 from J; bases not matched to a gene: 10. The CDR3 is 14 residues long. This chain's CDR3 is CASNLLAGSPEQFF. CDR3 bases: TGTGCCAGCAACCTACTAGCGGGATCGCCCGAGCAGTTCTTC.

V is TRBV6-5 and J is TRBJ2-5; 9 nucleotides match TRBD2. The germline V gene has CDR1 MNHEY and CDR2 SVGAGI. Trimming removed 5 bases from V and 0 bases from J; junction bases left unmatched: 7. This CDR3 comprises 16 residues. In nucleotides, the CDR3 is TGTGCCAGCAGTAACTTAGCGGGGGATTACCAAGAGACCCAGTACTTC. This encodes CASSNLAGDYQETQYF.